This note documents a single T cell receptor (beta chain) sequence. Its antigen is not known. The germline CDR1 and CDR2 sequences are SGDLS and YYNGEE. V was cut by 0 bases and J by 3 bases, with 10 bases left in between. CDR3 length: 14 amino acids. The sample comes from a study of OX40 agonist ivuxolimab in advanced cancers. Study overall: As their treatment, patients were administered ivuxolimab, an agonistic anti-OX40 (CD134) antibody. Three partial responders included one hepatocellular carcinoma patient and two cutaneous melanoma patients. Study observations and caveats: The study observed clonal expansion of CD4+ and CD8+ blood T cells by week 6 at 0.1 to 3.0 mg/kg. It was not determined which antigens were specifically recognized by the peripheral T cells that had undergone clonal expansion.

The method was immunoSEQ multiplex PCR; TCRdb's version includes in-frame clones alone and lacks a portion of them. The profile covers more than 45,000 clones, with about 85% appearing a single time and roughly 1.2% taken by the ten largest. This TCR was recovered from an adult with an advanced solid tumor such as melanoma, head and neck, liver or kidney cancer. The gene calls are TRBV9 and TRBJ2-7, with D uncertain. This specimen was CD4+ or CD8+ T cells sorted from blood, taken in a trial of the OX40 agonist ivuxolimab. CDR3 nucleotides: TGTGCCAGCAGCGTAGTGGCAGAGAACTACGAGCAGTACTTC. Encoded protein: CASSVVAENYEQYF.